Listed below are T cell receptor beta chains from one sample, sequenced in a study of beta chain features in type 1 diabetes. Using immunoSEQ multiplex PCR, the repertoire was profiled, and TCRdb retains in-frame clones only, with some absent. The sample holds roughly 280,000 clones, 24% seen once. Sequenced input: naive CD4+ T cells from blood. The receptors come from a woman between 25 and 40 years old with type 1 diabetes. Each CDR3 is given with its conserved first and last residue. The order of the fields is clone size, V gene, D gene, J gene, CDR3 protein, CDR3 DNA. A D gene is named only where the DNA matches it firmly. Expanded clones are given a class, and other clones once, few, many or no size at all.

clone size: few
V gene: TRBV6-1
D gene: -
J gene: TRBJ1-4
CDR3 protein: CASSSAELNEKLFF
CDR3 DNA: TGTGCCAGCAGTTCAGCGGAGTTAAATGAAAAACTGTTTTTT

clone size: -
V gene: TRBV28
D gene: TRBD1
J gene: TRBJ2-1
CDR3 protein: CASGRQGTPYNEQFF
CDR3 DNA: TGTGCCAGCGGCCGACAGGGAACACCCTACAATGAGCAGTTCTTC

clone size: few
V gene: TRBV19
D gene: -
J gene: TRBJ2-1
CDR3 protein: CASKGGNEQFF
CDR3 DNA: TGTGCCAGTAAAGGCGGGAATGAGCAGTTCTTC

clone size: -
V gene: TRBV25-1
D gene: TRBD2
J gene: TRBJ2-6
CDR3 protein: CASSEYRGGRPGANVLTF
CDR3 DNA: TGTGCCAGCAGTGAATACCGGGGGGGTCGACCGGGGGCCAACGTCCTGACTTTC

clone size: -
V gene: TRBV2
D gene: -
J gene: TRBJ2-7
CDR3 protein: CASRGVGYEQYF
CDR3 DNA: TGTGCCAGCCGGGGAGTTGGCTACGAGCAGTACTTC

clone size: few
V gene: TRBV29-1
D gene: TRBD2
J gene: TRBJ2-3
CDR3 protein: CSVGWTSGGTDTQYF
CDR3 DNA: TGCAGCGTTGGCTGGACTAGCGGGGGCACAGATACGCAGTATTTT

clone size: few
V gene: TRBV7-9
D gene: -
J gene: TRBJ1-1
CDR3 protein: CASSQRQGSEAFF
CDR3 DNA: TGTGCCAGCAGCCAGAGGCAGGGCTCTGAAGCTTTCTTT

clone size: -
V gene: TRBV2
D gene: -
J gene: TRBJ2-7
CDR3 protein: CASSLAYEQYF
CDR3 DNA: TGTGCCAGCAGTCTAGCTTACGAGCAGTACTTC

clone size: few
V gene: TRBV7-9
D gene: TRBD1
J gene: TRBJ2-7
CDR3 protein: CASSIQTGGYEQYF
CDR3 DNA: TGTGCCAGCAGCATCCAGACAGGGGGCTACGAGCAGTACTTC

clone size: few
V gene: TRBV5-1
D gene: TRBD2
J gene: TRBJ2-3
CDR3 protein: CASSYHWEGPDTQYF
CDR3 DNA: TGCGCCAGCAGTTACCACTGGGAGGGCCCAGATACGCAGTATTTT

clone size: few
V gene: TRBV10-3
D gene: TRBD1
J gene: TRBJ1-2
CDR3 protein: CAISDRTGDGGYTF
CDR3 DNA: TGTGCCATCAGTGATAGAACAGGGGACGGAGGCTACACCTTC

clone size: -
V gene: TRBV2
D gene: TRBD1
J gene: TRBJ2-7
CDR3 protein: CASSQTGGRIEQYF
CDR3 DNA: TGTGCCAGCAGCCAGACAGGGGGCCGGATCGAGCAGTACTTC

clone size: -
V gene: TRBV15
D gene: TRBD1
J gene: TRBJ2-1
CDR3 protein: CATGTVSSYNEQFF
CDR3 DNA: TGTGCCACTGGGACAGTCAGCTCCTACAATGAGCAGTTCTTC

clone size: -
V gene: TRBV30
D gene: -
J gene: TRBJ2-5
CDR3 protein: CAWSVPVGRPIQETQYF
CDR3 DNA: TGTGCCTGGAGTGTACCCGTTGGGAGGCCCATCCAAGAGACCCAGTACTTC

clone size: -
V gene: TRBV9
D gene: -
J gene: TRBJ1-5
CDR3 protein: CASSVGQTNQPQHF
CDR3 DNA: TGTGCCAGCAGCGTCGGACAGACAAATCAGCCCCAGCATTTT

clone size: -
V gene: TRBV10-3
D gene: -
J gene: TRBJ2-3
CDR3 protein: CAIQGTTDTQYF
CDR3 DNA: TGTGCCATCCAGGGAACTACAGATACGCAGTATTTT

clone size: few
V gene: TRBV7-2
D gene: TRBD1
J gene: TRBJ1-1
CDR3 protein: CASSGTGGMNTEAFF
CDR3 DNA: TGTGCCAGCAGCGGGACAGGGGGGATGAACACTGAAGCTTTCTTT

clone size: -
V gene: TRBV4-1
D gene: TRBD1
J gene: TRBJ1-2
CDR3 protein: CASSQIPTGMAYGYTF
CDR3 DNA: TGCGCCAGCAGCCAAATACCGACAGGGATGGCCTATGGCTACACCTTC

clone size: -
V gene: TRBV18
D gene: -
J gene: TRBJ1-5
CDR3 protein: CASSPGAVSNQPQHF
CDR3 DNA: TGTGCCAGCTCACCAGGGGCTGTTAGCAATCAGCCCCAGCATTTT

clone size: few
V gene: TRBV29-1
D gene: -
J gene: TRBJ1-1
CDR3 protein: CSGGSLNTEAFF
CDR3 DNA: TGCAGCGGAGGAAGTTTGAACACTGAAGCTTTCTTT

clone size: -
V gene: TRBV18
D gene: TRBD1
J gene: TRBJ2-7
CDR3 protein: CASSPPGTGLEQYF
CDR3 DNA: TGTGCCAGCTCACCACCGGGGACAGGGTTAGAGCAGTACTTC

clone size: -
V gene: TRBV29-1
D gene: -
J gene: TRBJ1-1
CDR3 protein: CSVNQGSMNTEAFF
CDR3 DNA: TGCAGCGTTAATCAGGGGTCTATGAACACTGAAGCTTTCTTT

clone size: -
V gene: TRBV18
D gene: TRBD2
J gene: TRBJ2-5
CDR3 protein: CASSSGSGETQYF
CDR3 DNA: TGTGCCAGCTCAAGCGGGAGCGGCGAGACCCAGTACTTC

clone size: -
V gene: TRBV9
D gene: TRBD2
J gene: TRBJ2-1
CDR3 protein: CASSVVRGERDNEQFF
CDR3 DNA: TGTGCCAGCAGCGTAGTTCGGGGGGAGAGGGACAATGAGCAGTTCTTC

clone size: few
V gene: TRBV28
D gene: TRBD1
J gene: TRBJ2-1
CDR3 protein: CASISSGTGGYNEQFF
CDR3 DNA: TGTGCCAGCATTTCGTCGGGGACAGGGGGTTACAATGAGCAGTTCTTC

clone size: few
V gene: TRBV5-1
D gene: TRBD2
J gene: TRBJ2-1
CDR3 protein: CASSLDGLDYSEQFF
CDR3 DNA: TGCGCCAGCAGCCTTGATGGACTAGACTATAGTGAGCAGTTCTTC

clone size: few
V gene: TRBV30
D gene: TRBD2
J gene: TRBJ2-5
CDR3 protein: CAWTRTSGRTETQYF
CDR3 DNA: TGTGCCTGGACGCGGACTAGCGGGAGGACGGAGACCCAGTACTTC

clone size: -
V gene: TRBV5-8
D gene: -
J gene: TRBJ2-2
CDR3 protein: CASRAGTQTGELFF
CDR3 DNA: TGTGCCAGCAGGGCCGGGACACAAACCGGGGAGCTGTTTTTT

clone size: few
V gene: TRBV18
D gene: TRBD2
J gene: TRBJ2-1
CDR3 protein: CASSPLPTSGGTELQFF
CDR3 DNA: TGTGCCAGCTCACCACTACCAACTAGCGGGGGAACTGAGTTGCAGTTCTTC

clone size: -
V gene: TRBV11-2
D gene: -
J gene: TRBJ1-2
CDR3 protein: CASSLRSGANYGYTF
CDR3 DNA: TGTGCCAGCAGCTTACGCTCAGGGGCCAACTATGGCTACACCTTC

clone size: few
V gene: TRBV28
D gene: TRBD2
J gene: TRBJ2-1
CDR3 protein: CASSTSGLAGYNNEQFF
CDR3 DNA: TGTGCCAGCAGTACCTCGGGACTAGCGGGATACAACAATGAGCAGTTCTTC

clone size: few
V gene: TRBV6-5
D gene: -
J gene: TRBJ1-2
CDR3 protein: CASSYGDRPSYTF
CDR3 DNA: TGTGCCAGCAGTTACGGAGACAGGCCCAGCTACACCTTC

clone size: few
V gene: TRBV18
D gene: -
J gene: TRBJ2-4
CDR3 protein: CASSPAQSTVTKNIQYF
CDR3 DNA: TGTGCCAGCTCACCTGCACAATCGACAGTCACCAAAAACATTCAGTACTTC

clone size: once
V gene: TRBV5-1
D gene: TRBD1
J gene: TRBJ1-1
CDR3 protein: CASSPGQFRVNTEAFF
CDR3 DNA: TGCGCCAGCAGCCCGGGACAGTTTCGAGTTAACACTGAAGCTTTCTTT

clone size: few
V gene: TRBV9
D gene: -
J gene: TRBJ2-3
CDR3 protein: CASSVGSSASTDTQYF
CDR3 DNA: TGTGCCAGCAGCGTAGGATCTAGCGCTAGCACAGATACGCAGTATTTT

clone size: -
V gene: TRBV19
D gene: -
J gene: TRBJ1-4
CDR3 protein: CASSIGGSGKKLFF
CDR3 DNA: TGTGCCAGTAGTATTGGGGGCAGCGGGAAAAAACTGTTTTTT

clone size: -
V gene: TRBV29-1
D gene: -
J gene: TRBJ2-7
CDR3 protein: CSVAQGFGKGEQYF
CDR3 DNA: TGCAGCGTTGCCCAGGGATTTGGGAAAGGCGAGCAGTACTTC

clone size: -
V gene: TRBV6-5
D gene: -
J gene: TRBJ2-7
CDR3 protein: CASRPRGTPSYEQYF
CDR3 DNA: TGTGCCAGCAGGCCAAGGGGGACACCGTCCTACGAGCAGTACTTC

clone size: few
V gene: TRBV5-1
D gene: TRBD2
J gene: TRBJ2-1
CDR3 protein: CASSPTSGRASEQFF
CDR3 DNA: TGCGCCAGCAGCCCGACTAGCGGGAGGGCCTCGGAGCAGTTCTTC

clone size: few
V gene: TRBV7-2
D gene: -
J gene: TRBJ2-7
CDR3 protein: CASSSTAYEQYF
CDR3 DNA: TGTGCCAGCAGCTCGACAGCCTACGAGCAGTACTTC

clone size: few
V gene: TRBV7-9
D gene: -
J gene: TRBJ2-4
CDR3 protein: CATSPGQLNIQYF
CDR3 DNA: TGTGCCACATCTCCCGGACAGTTAAACATTCAGTACTTC

clone size: few
V gene: TRBV6-1
D gene: TRBD2
J gene: TRBJ2-7
CDR3 protein: CASSAVASGSYEQYF
CDR3 DNA: TGTGCCAGCAGTGCGGTGGCTAGCGGGAGTTACGAGCAGTACTTC

clone size: -
V gene: TRBV19
D gene: -
J gene: TRBJ2-6
CDR3 protein: CASSIEPGQSLSGANVLTF
CDR3 DNA: TGTGCCAGTAGTATAGAACCAGGACAGTCACTTTCTGGGGCCAACGTCCTGACTTTC

clone size: -
V gene: TRBV6-5
D gene: TRBD2
J gene: TRBJ2-7
CDR3 protein: CASSTGTSAYEQYF
CDR3 DNA: TGTGCCAGCAGTACCGGGACTAGCGCGTACGAGCAGTACTTC

clone size: -
V gene: TRBV19
D gene: -
J gene: TRBJ2-2
CDR3 protein: CASMRQGGTGELFF
CDR3 DNA: TGTGCCAGTATGCGTCAGGGTGGAACCGGGGAGCTGTTTTTT

clone size: -
V gene: TRBV4-1
D gene: TRBD1
J gene: TRBJ2-5
CDR3 protein: CASSQPTGSETQYF
CDR3 DNA: TGCGCCAGCAGCCAACCGACAGGGTCGGAGACCCAGTACTTC

clone size: few
V gene: TRBV5-1
D gene: -
J gene: TRBJ2-1
CDR3 protein: CASSSQAYEQFF
CDR3 DNA: TGCGCCAGCAGCTCCCAGGCGTATGAGCAGTTCTTC

clone size: few
V gene: TRBV5-1
D gene: -
J gene: TRBJ1-2
CDR3 protein: CASSTNPRVDGYTF
CDR3 DNA: TGCGCCAGCAGTACGAATCCCAGGGTCGATGGCTACACCTTC

clone size: few
V gene: TRBV7-3
D gene: -
J gene: TRBJ2-1
CDR3 protein: CASSLRVGPGNEQFF
CDR3 DNA: TGTGCCAGCAGCTTACGTGTAGGGCCGGGAAATGAGCAGTTCTTC